Presented here are 9 T cell receptor beta chains from one specimen sequenced in a study of vaccination effects on CD4 cells after COVID-19. Before any sequencing was done, the ViraFEST assay used viral peptide pools to expand antigen-specific CD4+ T cells. Culturing for around 10 days preceded CD4+ T cell isolation. The person acquired a PCR-confirmed SARS-CoV-2 infection between March and December 2020. Their antigens are not known. Measured with immunoSEQ multiplex PCR; TCRdb has only the in-frame clones, and not every one. This sample carries 55,000 or so clones, around 76% of them seen once, and the ten largest clones take around 5.5%. The specimen comprised CD4+ T cells from PBMCs cultured with HIV peptides, sampled before COVID-19 vaccination. The sample's subset: HIV-1 Nef peptide pool negative control/reference culture. The receptors stem from a human donor who had a prior SARS-CoV-2 infection.

CDR3 amino acids: CASRWGSMNTEAFF. In DNA, the CDR3 is TGTGCCAGCCGGTGGGGCAGCATGAACACTGAAGCTTTCTTT. The J gene is TRBJ1-1, the V gene TRBV19, with D possibly being TRBD1 (5 bases). The CDR3 extends over 14 amino acids. Germline V lookup: CDR1 LNHDA, CDR2 SQIVND (reference sequence). With 9 bases removed from V and 0 bases from J, the gap between germline ends came to 14 bases.

The rearrangement links TRBV4-3 to TRBJ2-3; D may be TRBD2 (6 bases). Between the trimmed V and J ends, which lost 1 base and 1 base, there was a span of 18 bases. In germline, CDR1 is LGHNA, CDR2 YSLEER. The CDR3 has 18 residues. The CDR3 sequence: CASSQVWVSGVRTDTQYF. The CDR3 nucleotides are TGCGCCAGCAGCCAAGTTTGGGTGTCGGGAGTTCGCACAGATACGCAGTATTTT.

This clone was counted once. The chain has TRBV7-3 and TRBJ2-2; TRBD2 matches at 14 bases. Losses at the gene ends were 5 bases for V and 6 bases for J; bases not matched to a gene: 5. The CDR3 extends over 16 amino acids. Germline CDR1 reads SGHTA; CDR2 reads FQGTGA. The CDR3 protein is CASSTGGLAGAGELFF. The CDR3 DNA is TGTGCCAGCAGCACAGGGGGACTAGCGGGGGCCGGGGAGCTGTTTTTT.

In its sample, this clone was seen once. The gene calls are TRBV20-1 and TRBJ2-7, with TRBD1 identical over 8 bases. The CDR3 contains 14 residues. In germline, CDR1 is DFQATT, CDR2 SNEGSKA (reference sequence). The ends lost 3 bases at V and 4 bases at J; junction bases unmatched: 8. CDR3 in amino acids: CSASVAGGRYEQYF. CDR3 DNA: TGCAGTGCTAGTGTGGCAGGGGGCCGGTACGAGCAGTACTTC.

This clone is medium-sized (0.01 to 0.1%) by share. The V and J genes are TRBV2 and TRBJ2-7; D remains unclear. V lost 7 bases to trimming and J lost 0 bases, with 13 bases between them. Germline CDR1 SNHLY, CDR2 FYNNEI. There are 14 residues in the CDR3. The CDR3: CASNRDLFSYEQYF. Here the CDR3 DNA reads TGTGCCAGCAATCGAGACTTATTCTCCTACGAGCAGTACTTC.

V is TRBV18 and J is TRBJ2-2; D uncertain. Trimming took 3 bases from V and 6 from J, leaving 20 bases between them. Germline CDR1 reads KGHSH; CDR2 reads LQKENI. This CDR3 has 17 residues. CDR3 in amino acids: CASSPTLRLGEAGELFF. CDR3 in DNA: TGTGCCAGCTCACCTACCCTCCGGCTTGGCGAGGCCGGGGAGCTGTTTTTT.

The chain uses TRBV7-9 and TRBJ2-1; possibly TRBD2 for D (6 bases). Trimming pared 1 base from V and 4 bases from J, leaving 14 bases between. The V gene's germline CDR1 is SEHNR and CDR2 FQNEAQ (reference sequence). This CDR3 contains 16 residues. CDR3 DNA: TGTGCCAGCAGCTTAGGGGCCCCGGACTATTACAATGAGCAGTTCTTC. As protein: CASSLGAPDYYNEQFF.

The DNA of the CDR3 is TGTGCCAGCAGCACATCTAGCGGGAGGGCCTACGAGCAGTACTTC. Translation gives CASSTSSGRAYEQYF. The V gene is TRBV5-4, the J gene TRBJ2-7, with 12 positions matching TRBD2. The V gene end was trimmed by 4 bases and the J gene end by 2 bases; junction bases not matched to a gene: 4. Germline V CDR1 and CDR2: SGHNT, YYREEE (reference sequence). This CDR3 region has 15 residues.

This rearrangement joins TRBV11-3 to TRBJ2-3, with 7 bases lining up with TRBD1. Germline values: CDR1 SGHNT, CDR2 YENEEA. V trimming: 1 base; J trimming: 0 bases; junction bases outside the gene matches: 4. CDR3 length: 16 amino acids. DNA for the CDR3: TGTGCCAGCAGCTTAGGCCGGACAGGCAGCACAGATACGCAGTATTTT. Amino acids: CASSLGRTGSTDTQYF.